What follows describes a single TCR beta chain. What it recognizes is unknown. This specimen comes from a study of radiation and T cells in renal cell carcinoma. Study-level results: Without pretreatment biopsies, baseline tumor clonotype presence was undetermined.

Trimming pared 0 bases from V and 2 bases from J, leaving 7 bases between. The CDR3 runs to 14 residues. The V gene's germline CDR1 is MNHEY and CDR2 SMNVEV (reference sequence). Time point specified: blood 2 weeks post-SBRT. Stated treatment: 15 Gy SBRT to primary tumor, nephrectomy 4 weeks later. TCRdb's table, derived via immunoSEQ multiplex PCR, lists solely in-frame clones and lacks some. Of 100,000 to 150,000 clones in the sample, roughly four fifths are singletons; the top ten hold 5% to 6.5%. This chain links TRBV27 with TRBJ1-2; D not resolved. The TCR sequence derives from a man aged 50 to 60 with renal cell carcinoma. The specimen comprised blood, sampled from a patient whose treatment included radiotherapy and nephrectomy. CDR3 nucleotide sequence: TGTGCCAGCAGTTTATCCTTAGCGAACTATGGCTACACCTTC. Protein: CASSLSLANYGYTF.